Listed below are T cell receptor beta chains from one sample, sequenced in a study of response to subunit inactivated influenza vaccine. TCRdb analysed the RT-PCR reads with MiXCR anew, one entry per CDR3 protein. This sample has 500,000 or so distinct CDR3 sequences; approximately 17% occur once, and the top ten carry less than 4%. The material was CD4+ T cells sorted from PBMCs, obtained about 24 months after vaccination. These TCRs come from a man aged 50 to 69 who received an inactivated influenza vaccine. The CDR3 runs from the conserved cysteine through the conserved F or W. A D gene is named only where the DNA matches it firmly. Clone size is shown for a subset of rows, as once, few, many or a class of expanded clone.

TRBJ2-7 TRBD1 TRBV3-1 many TGTGCCAGCAGCCACACCGGGACAGCCAGCTCCTACGAGCAGTACTTC CASSHTGTASSYEQYF
TRBJ2-7 NA TRBV6-1 NA TGTGCCAGCAGCGTAACTAGAGGCGAGCAGTACTTC CASSVTRGEQYF
TRBJ2-3 TRBD2 TRBV7-2 few TGTGCCAGCAGCCGTAGCGGGGGGACACGATACACAGATACGCAGTATTTT CASSRSGGTRYTDTQYF
TRBJ2-6 NA TRBV4-3 NA TGCGCCAGCAGCCAAGTTGAAGGGGCCAACGTCCTGACTTTC CASSQVEGANVLTF
TRBJ1-1 NA TRBV5-1 few TGCGCCAGCAGCTTGGAACGGACAACAGGTGAAGCTTTCTTT CASSLERTTGEAFF
TRBJ2-3 NA TRBV5-1 many TGCGCCAGCAGCTTCGCATCCGATACGCAGTATTTT CASSFASDTQYF
TRBJ1-5 NA TRBV15 many TGTGCCACCAGCAGAGATCGAGCAGGCTATGCGCCCCAGCATTTT CATSRDRAGYAPQHF
TRBJ2-3 TRBD2 TRBV11-2 NA TGTGCCAGCAGCCTTCAGACTAGCGGGGGGGCCAGTGTCCCAGATACGCAGTATTTT CASSLQTSGGASVPDTQYF
TRBJ2-2 TRBD1 TRBV20-1 few TGCAGTGCTAGAAGGACAGGGAACACCGGGGAGCTGTTTTTT CSARRTGNTGELFF
TRBJ1-3 NA TRBV5-1 many TGCGCCAGCAGCTTGGAGGGCGGCTCTGGAAACACCATATATTTT CASSLEGGSGNTIYF
TRBJ2-5 NA TRBV20-1 many TGCAGTGCTAGGCAGAGTAGATGGGAGACCCAGTACTTC CSARQSRWETQYF
TRBJ2-1 TRBD2 TRBV5-1 NA TGCGCCAGCAGCTTTCAGCGGGGGAATCGGAATGAGCAGTTCTTC CASSFQRGNRNEQFF
TRBJ2-7 NA TRBV14 few TGTGCCAGCAGCCAAGCGACAGGGAGGTCCTACGAGCAGTACTTC CASSQATGRSYEQYF
TRBJ2-7 TRBD1 TRBV20-1 few TGCAGTGCTAGTGACCCGGGACAGGGCTACGAGCAGTACTTC CSASDPGQGYEQYF
TRBJ2-2 NA TRBV5-1 few TGCGCCAGCAGCTTGGGGCAGGGCAGAAGCACCGGGGAGCTGTTTTTT CASSLGQGRSTGELFF
TRBJ1-3 TRBD1 TRBV11-2 few TGTGCCAGCAGCTTAACGCAGGGGGCGATTGGAAACACCATATATTTT CASSLTQGAIGNTIYF
TRBJ1-2 NA TRBV20-1 NA TGCAGTGCTAGACTCTCCCACCTGGGGGACTATGGCTACACCTTC CSARLSHLGDYGYTF
TRBJ2-3 TRBD2 TRBV3-1 few TGTGCCAGCAGCCAAGATGGGCTAGCGGGAGATACGCAGTATTTT CASSQDGLAGDTQYF
TRBJ2-7 NA TRBV5-6 NA TGTGCCAGCAGCTTGGGAAGGGTTACCGCCGAGCAGTACTTC CASSLGRVTAEQYF
TRBJ1-4 NA TRBV11-2 NA TGTGCCAGCAGAGGGACCTTTAATGAAAAACTGTTTTTT CASRGTFNEKLFF
TRBJ2-3 NA TRBV10-3 NA TGTGCCATCAGTGACGCAGGGAGGCCAGATACGCAGTATTTT CAISDAGRPDTQYF
TRBJ1-1 TRBD1 TRBV6-1 NA TGTGCCAGCAGCCCACAGGGGGCGTTCAGTGAAGCTTTCTTT CASSPQGAFSEAFF
TRBJ2-6 NA TRBV9 few TGTGCCAGCAGCCAAAACAGGGACTCTGGGGCCAACGTCCTGACTTTC CASSQNRDSGANVLTF
TRBJ2-7 TRBD1 TRBV6-1 many TGTGCCAGCAGCCCCTCCGGGACAGCTTCCTACGAGCAGTACTTC CASSPSGTASYEQYF
TRBJ2-1 TRBD2 TRBV12-3/TRBV12-4 NA TGTGCCAGCAGTTTATCAGGGAGGGGAATCACAGTCTTC CASSLSGRGITVF
TRBJ2-7 TRBD1 TRBV24-1 few TGTGCCACCAGTGATTCGACCACTGACAGGGTCGAGCAGTACTTC CATSDSTTDRVEQYF
TRBJ2-7 TRBD2 TRBV11-2 once TGTGCCAGCAGCTTATATAGCGGGAGGTCCCCCTACGAGCAGTACTTC CASSLYSGRSPYEQYF
TRBJ2-1 TRBD2 TRBV28 few TGTGCCAGCAGTGAACCAGCGGGGGGCCGGTATGAGCAGTTCTTC CASSEPAGGRYEQFF
TRBJ1-3 NA TRBV7-2 NA TGTGCCAGCAGCCCAGTTGGCTCCGGAAAGACCATATATTTT CASSPVGSGKTIYF
TRBJ1-3 NA TRBV5-5 NA TGTGCCAGCAGCGGGACACAGAACACCATATATTTT CASSGTQNTIYF
TRBJ1-5 TRBD1 TRBV27 NA TGTGCCAGCACCGTCCCGGGACAGGGACCTCATAGCAATCAGCCCCAGCATTTT CASTVPGQGPHSNQPQHF
TRBJ2-5 NA TRBV7-8 NA TGTGCCAGCAGCCTACTAACGGACAGAGAACAGTACTTC CASSLLTDREQYF
TRBJ1-1 NA TRBV5-1 few TGCGCCAGCCTCAAGGAAGGGAGGACGCACACTGAAGCTTTCTTT CASLKEGRTHTEAFF
TRBJ1-1 NA TRBV10-3 NA TGTGCCAGCACCCAATGGGGGAACACTGAAGCTTTCTTT CASTQWGNTEAFF
TRBJ1-1 TRBD1 TRBV10-3 many TGTGCCAGTCGCGGGACAGGGGACAACACTGAAGCTTTCTTT CASRGTGDNTEAFF
TRBJ2-7 TRBD1 TRBV6-1 few TGTGCCAGCAGTCTGACATTCTCGGGACAGGGGGGCCACGAGCAGTACTTC CASSLTFSGQGGHEQYF
TRBJ2-1 TRBD2 TRBV4-3 few TGCGCCAGCAGCCACCGGGGGGTTTACAATGAGCAGTTCTTC CASSHRGVYNEQFF
TRBJ1-6 NA TRBV20-1 few TGCAGTGCCTCATCCGGCCCGATAGGGTCACCCCTCCACTTT CSASSGPIGSPLHF
TRBJ2-1 TRBD2 TRBV20-1 few TGCAGTGCGTCGACTAGCGGAAGGGGTGAGCAGTTCTTC CSASTSGRGEQFF
TRBJ2-1 TRBD1 TRBV7-2 NA TGTGCCAGCAGCTTGGGGACAGGAGGGTGGGATGAGCAGTTCTTC CASSLGTGGWDEQFF
TRBJ2-3 TRBD2 TRBV7-2 NA TGTGCCAGCAGCGTTCGTTACGGGGTCGGGAGGACAGATACGCAGTATTTT CASSVRYGVGRTDTQYF
TRBJ2-7 NA TRBV6-5 NA TGTGCCAGCAGTTACTCGGCCGGGAATACCGTCGAGCAGTACTTC CASSYSAGNTVEQYF